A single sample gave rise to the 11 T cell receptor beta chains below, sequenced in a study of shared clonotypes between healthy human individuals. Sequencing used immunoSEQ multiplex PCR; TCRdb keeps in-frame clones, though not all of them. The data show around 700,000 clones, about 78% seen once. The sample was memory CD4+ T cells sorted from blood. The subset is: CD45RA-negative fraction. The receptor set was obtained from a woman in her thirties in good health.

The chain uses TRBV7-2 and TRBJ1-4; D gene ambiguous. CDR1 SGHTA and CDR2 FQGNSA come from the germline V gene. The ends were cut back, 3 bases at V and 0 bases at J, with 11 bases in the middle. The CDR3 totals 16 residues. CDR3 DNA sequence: TGTGCCAGCAGCTTGACGGCGATGGCAACTAATGAAAAACTGTTTTTT. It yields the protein CASSLTAMATNEKLFF.

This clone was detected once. This CDR3 is CASSLTGGTGEQFF. CDR3 in DNA: TGCGCCAGCAGCTTGACAGGGGGAACGGGTGAGCAGTTCTTC. This sequence joins TRBV5-1 and TRBJ2-1; TRBD1 matches at 8 bases. This CDR3 spans 14 amino acids. Germline assignment: CDR1 SGHRS and CDR2 YFSETQ. V trimming: 1 base; J trimming: 9 bases; junction bases outside the gene matches: 6.

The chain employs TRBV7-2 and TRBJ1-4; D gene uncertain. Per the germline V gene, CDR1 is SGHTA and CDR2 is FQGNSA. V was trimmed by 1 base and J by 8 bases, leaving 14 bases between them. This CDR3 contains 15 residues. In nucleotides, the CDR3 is TGTGCCAGCAGCTTAGTCGGCAGGTTCGGGGAAAAACTGTTTTTT. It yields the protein CASSLVGRFGEKLFF.

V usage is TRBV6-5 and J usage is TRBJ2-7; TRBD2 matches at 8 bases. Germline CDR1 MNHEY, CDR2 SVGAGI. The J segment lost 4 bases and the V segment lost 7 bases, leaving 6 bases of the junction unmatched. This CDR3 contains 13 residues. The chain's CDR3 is CASIRSSGYEQYF. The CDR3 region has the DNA TGTGCCAGCATCAGGTCTAGCGGGTACGAGCAGTACTTC.

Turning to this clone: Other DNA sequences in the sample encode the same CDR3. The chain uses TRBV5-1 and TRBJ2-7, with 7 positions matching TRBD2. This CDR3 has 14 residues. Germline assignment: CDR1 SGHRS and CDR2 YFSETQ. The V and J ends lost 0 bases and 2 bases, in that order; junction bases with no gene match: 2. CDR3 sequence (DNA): TGCGCCAGCAGCTTGGGAGCGGGGCCCTACGAGCAGTACTTC. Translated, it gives CASSLGAGPYEQYF.

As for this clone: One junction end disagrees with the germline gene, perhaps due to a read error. The CDR3 loop is CARRFRGELYF. DNA of the CDR3: TGTGCCAGAAGATTCCGGGGGGAGCTGTACTTC. This chain links TRBV19 with TRBJ2-7; 7 bases agree with TRBD2. CDR3 length equals 11 residues. Germline V CDR1 and CDR2: LNHDA, SQIVND (reference sequence).

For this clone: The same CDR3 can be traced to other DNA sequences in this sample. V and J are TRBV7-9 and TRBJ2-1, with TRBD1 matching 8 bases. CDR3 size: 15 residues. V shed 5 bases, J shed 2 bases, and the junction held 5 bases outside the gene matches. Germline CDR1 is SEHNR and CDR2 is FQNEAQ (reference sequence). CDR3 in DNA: TGTGCCAGCAGCCTAAGGACAGGGCCCTACAATGAGCAGTTCTTC. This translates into CASSLRTGPYNEQFF.

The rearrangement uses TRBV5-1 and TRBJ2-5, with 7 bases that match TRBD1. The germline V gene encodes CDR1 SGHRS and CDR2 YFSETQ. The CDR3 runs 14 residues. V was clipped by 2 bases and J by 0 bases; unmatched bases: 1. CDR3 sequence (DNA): TGCGCCAGCAGCTTAACAGGGGACCAAGAGACCCAGTACTTC. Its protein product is CASSLTGDQETQYF.

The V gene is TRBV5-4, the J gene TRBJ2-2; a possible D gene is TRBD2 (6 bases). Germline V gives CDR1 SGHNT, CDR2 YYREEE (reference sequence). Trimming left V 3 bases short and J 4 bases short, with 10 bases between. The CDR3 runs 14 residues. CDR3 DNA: TGTGCCAGCAGCTCGCAGCGGGCCACCGGGGAGCTGTTTTTT. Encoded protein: CASSSQRATGELFF.

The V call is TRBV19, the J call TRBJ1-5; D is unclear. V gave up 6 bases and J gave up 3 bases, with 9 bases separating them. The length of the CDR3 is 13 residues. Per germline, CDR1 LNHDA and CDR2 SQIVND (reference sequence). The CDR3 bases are TGTGCCAGTAGAAGGACGGACAATCAGCCCCAGCATTTT. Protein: CASRRTDNQPQHF. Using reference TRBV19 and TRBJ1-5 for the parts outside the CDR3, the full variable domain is DGGITQSPKYLFRKEGQNVTLSCEQNLNHDAMYWYRQDPGQGLRLIYYSQIVNDFQKGDIAEGYSVSREKKESFPLTVTSAQKNPTAFYLCASRRTDNQPQHFGDGTRLSIL.

This CDR3 is CASRPRGLDEQYF. The CDR3 nucleotides are TGTGCCAGCAGACCCAGGGGGCTCGACGAGCAGTACTTC. The gene calls are TRBV28 and TRBJ2-7; 8 bases match TRBD1. J gave up 5 bases and V 6 bases, and 6 bases lay outside the gene matches. Per germline, CDR1 MDHEN and CDR2 SYDVKM. This CDR3 has 13 residues.